The T cell receptor beta chain described here comes from a study of blood T cell repertoires in COVID-19. In the study overall: PBMCs, B-cell-depleted T cells, or T cells were the source of the cDNA or gDNA that made up the material.

Germline V gives CDR1 SGDLS, CDR2 YYNGEE. The CDR3 length is 14 residues. Trimming took 7 bases from V and 4 from J; bases not matched to a gene: 10. Profiling relied on immunoSEQ multiplex PCR, and the TCRdb table lists in-frame clones only, not all of them. The sample lists around 160,000 clones; approximately 93% were seen once. This receptor was identified in an older woman with COVID-19, enrolled during active disease. The rearrangement uses TRBV9 and TRBJ1-2, with 7 bases fitting TRBD1. Sequencing was done on a sample of peripheral blood. The CDR3 spells CASVRRDRPYGYTF. CDR3 nucleotides: TGTGCCAGCGTCCGACGGGACAGACCCTATGGCTACACCTTC.